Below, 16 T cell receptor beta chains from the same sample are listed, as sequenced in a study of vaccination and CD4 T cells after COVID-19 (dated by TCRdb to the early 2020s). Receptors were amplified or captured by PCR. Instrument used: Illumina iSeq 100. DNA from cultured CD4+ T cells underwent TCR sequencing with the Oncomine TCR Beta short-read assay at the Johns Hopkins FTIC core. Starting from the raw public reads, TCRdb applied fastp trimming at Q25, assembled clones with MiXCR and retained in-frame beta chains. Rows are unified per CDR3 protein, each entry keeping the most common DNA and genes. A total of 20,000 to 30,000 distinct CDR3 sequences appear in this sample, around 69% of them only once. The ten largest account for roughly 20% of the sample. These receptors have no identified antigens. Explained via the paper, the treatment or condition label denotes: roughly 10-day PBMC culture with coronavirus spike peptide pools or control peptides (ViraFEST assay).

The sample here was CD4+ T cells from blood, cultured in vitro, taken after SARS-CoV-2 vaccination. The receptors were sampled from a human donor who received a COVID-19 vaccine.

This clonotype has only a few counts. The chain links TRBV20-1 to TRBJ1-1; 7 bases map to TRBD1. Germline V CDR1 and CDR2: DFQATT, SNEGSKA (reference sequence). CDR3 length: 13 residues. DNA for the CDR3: TGCAGGCTGGAGACAGGGAGGAACACTGAAGCTTTCTTT. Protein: CRLETGRNTEAFF.

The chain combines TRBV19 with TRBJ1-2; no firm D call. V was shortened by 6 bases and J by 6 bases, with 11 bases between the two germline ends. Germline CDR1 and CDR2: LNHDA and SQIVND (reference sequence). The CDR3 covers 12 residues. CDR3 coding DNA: TGTGCCAGTAGGCCGGCTCTAGATGGCTACACCTTC. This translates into CASRPALDGYTF. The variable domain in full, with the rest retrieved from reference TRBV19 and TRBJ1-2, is DGGITQSPKYLFRKEGQNVTLSCEQNLNHDAMYWYRQDPGQGLRLIYYSQIVNDFQKGDIAEGYSVSREKKESFPLTVTSAQKNPTAFYLCASRPALDGYTFGSGTRLTVV.

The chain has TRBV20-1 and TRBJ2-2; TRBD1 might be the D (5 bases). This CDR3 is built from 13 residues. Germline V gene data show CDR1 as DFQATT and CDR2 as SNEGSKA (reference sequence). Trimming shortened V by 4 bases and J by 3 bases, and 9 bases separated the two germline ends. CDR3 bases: TGCAGTGCTACAGGGTCCCACACCGGGGAGCTGTTTTTT. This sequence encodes CSATGSHTGELFF.

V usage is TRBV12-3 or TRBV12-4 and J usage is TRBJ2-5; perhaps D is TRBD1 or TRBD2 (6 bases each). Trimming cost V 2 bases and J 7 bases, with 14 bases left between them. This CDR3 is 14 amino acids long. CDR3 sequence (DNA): TGTGCCAGCAGTTTATCTCGGGGGCGTGGGACCCAGTACTTC. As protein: CASSLSRGRGTQYF.

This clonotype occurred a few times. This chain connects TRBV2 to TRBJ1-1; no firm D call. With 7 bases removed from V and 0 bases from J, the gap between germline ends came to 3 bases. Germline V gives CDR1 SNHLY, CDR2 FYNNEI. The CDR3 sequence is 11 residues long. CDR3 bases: TGTGCCAGCACCGTGAACACTGAAGCTTTCTTT. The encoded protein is CASTVNTEAFF.

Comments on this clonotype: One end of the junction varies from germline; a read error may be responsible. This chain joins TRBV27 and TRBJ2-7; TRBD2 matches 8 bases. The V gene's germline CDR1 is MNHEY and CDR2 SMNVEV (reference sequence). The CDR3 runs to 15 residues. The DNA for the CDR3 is TGTGCCACCAGTAAACCCTCGGGGGGGGTTTACGAGCAGTACTTC. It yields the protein CATSKPSGGVYEQYF.

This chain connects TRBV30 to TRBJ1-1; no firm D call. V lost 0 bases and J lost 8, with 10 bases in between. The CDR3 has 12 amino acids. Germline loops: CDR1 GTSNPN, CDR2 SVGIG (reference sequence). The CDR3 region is CAWSVLVGEAFF. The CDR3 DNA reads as TGTGCCTGGAGTGTACTGGTGGGGGAAGCTTTCTTT. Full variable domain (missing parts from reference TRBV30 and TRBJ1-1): SQTIHQWPATLVQPVGSPLSLECTVEGTSNPNLYWYRQAAGRGLQLLFYSVGIGQISSEVPQNLSASRPQDRQFILSSKKLLLSDSGFYLCAWSVLVGEAFFGQGTRLTVV.

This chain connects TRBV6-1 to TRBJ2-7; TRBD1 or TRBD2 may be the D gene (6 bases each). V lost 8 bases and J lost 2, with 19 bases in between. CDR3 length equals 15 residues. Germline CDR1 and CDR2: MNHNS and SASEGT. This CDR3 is CASGLSGRGPYEQYF. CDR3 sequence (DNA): TGTGCCAGCGGACTATCCGGCAGGGGACCCTACGAGCAGTACTTC.

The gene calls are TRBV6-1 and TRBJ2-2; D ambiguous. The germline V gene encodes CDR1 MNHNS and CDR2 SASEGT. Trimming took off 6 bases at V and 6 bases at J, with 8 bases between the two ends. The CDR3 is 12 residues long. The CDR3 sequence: CASRTQAGELFF. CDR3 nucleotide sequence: TGTGCCAGCAGGACCCAAGCCGGGGAGCTGTTTTTT.

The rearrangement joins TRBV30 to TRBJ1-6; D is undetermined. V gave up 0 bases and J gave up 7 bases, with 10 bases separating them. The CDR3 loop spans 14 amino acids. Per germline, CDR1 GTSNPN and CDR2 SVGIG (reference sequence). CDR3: CAWSVLKGNSPLHF. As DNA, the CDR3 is TGTGCCTGGAGTGTACTTAAGGGAAATTCACCCCTCCACTTT.

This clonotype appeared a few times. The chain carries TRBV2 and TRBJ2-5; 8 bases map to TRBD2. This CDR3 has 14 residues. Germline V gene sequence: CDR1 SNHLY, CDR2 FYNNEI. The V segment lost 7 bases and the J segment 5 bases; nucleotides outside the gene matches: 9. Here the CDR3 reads CASMESGGQETQYF. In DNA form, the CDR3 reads TGTGCCAGCATGGAGTCGGGGGGGCAGGAGACCCAGTACTTC.

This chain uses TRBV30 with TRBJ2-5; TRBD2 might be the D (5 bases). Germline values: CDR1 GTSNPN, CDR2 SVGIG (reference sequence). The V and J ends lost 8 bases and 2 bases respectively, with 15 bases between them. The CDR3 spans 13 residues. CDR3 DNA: TGTGCCCGCCGAGGAGGCTTGCAAGAGACCCAGTACTTC. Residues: CARRGGLQETQYF.

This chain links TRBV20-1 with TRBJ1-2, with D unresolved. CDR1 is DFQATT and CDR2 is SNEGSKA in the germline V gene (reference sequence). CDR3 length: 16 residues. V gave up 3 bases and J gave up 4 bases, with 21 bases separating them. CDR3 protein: CSASGRTGAIGYGYTF. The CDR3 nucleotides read TGCAGTGCTAGCGGAAGGACGGGAGCTATTGGCTATGGCTACACCTTC.

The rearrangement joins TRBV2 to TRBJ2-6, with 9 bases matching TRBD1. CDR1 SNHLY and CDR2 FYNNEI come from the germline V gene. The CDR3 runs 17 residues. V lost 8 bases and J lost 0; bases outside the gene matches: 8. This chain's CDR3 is CASRDRVFRSGANVLTF. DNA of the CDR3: TGTGCCAGCCGGGACAGGGTTTTCCGCTCTGGGGCCAACGTCCTGACTTTC. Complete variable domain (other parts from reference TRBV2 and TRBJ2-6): EPEVTQTPSHQVTQMGQEVILRCVPISNHLYFYWYRQILGQKVEFLVSFYNNEISEKSEIFDDQFSVERPDGSNFTLKIRSTKLEDSAMYFCASRDRVFRSGANVLTFGAGSRLTVL.

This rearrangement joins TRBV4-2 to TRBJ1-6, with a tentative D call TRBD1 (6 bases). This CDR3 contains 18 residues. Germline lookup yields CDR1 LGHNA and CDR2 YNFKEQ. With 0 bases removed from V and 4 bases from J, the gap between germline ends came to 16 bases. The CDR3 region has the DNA TGTGCCAGCAGCCAAGATCCTAGGGGGGCTCCTTATAATTCACCCCTCCACTTT. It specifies CASSQDPRGAPYNSPLHF.

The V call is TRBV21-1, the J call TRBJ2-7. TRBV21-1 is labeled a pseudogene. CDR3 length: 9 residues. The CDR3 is CARGYEQYF. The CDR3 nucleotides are TGTGCCAGGGGGTACGAGCAGTACTTC.